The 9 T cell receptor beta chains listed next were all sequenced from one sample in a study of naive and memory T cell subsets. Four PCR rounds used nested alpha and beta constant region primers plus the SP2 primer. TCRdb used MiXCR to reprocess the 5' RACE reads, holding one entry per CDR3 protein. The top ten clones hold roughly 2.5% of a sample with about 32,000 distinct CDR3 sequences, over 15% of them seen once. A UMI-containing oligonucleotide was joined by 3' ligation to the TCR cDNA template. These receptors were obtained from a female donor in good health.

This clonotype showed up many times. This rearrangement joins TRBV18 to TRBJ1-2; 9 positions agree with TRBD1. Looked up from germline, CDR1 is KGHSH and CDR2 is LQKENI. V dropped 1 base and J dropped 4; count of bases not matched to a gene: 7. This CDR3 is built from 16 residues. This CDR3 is CASSPQTGTGIYGYTF. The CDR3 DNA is TGTGCCAGCTCACCACAGACCGGGACAGGGATCTATGGCTACACCTTC.

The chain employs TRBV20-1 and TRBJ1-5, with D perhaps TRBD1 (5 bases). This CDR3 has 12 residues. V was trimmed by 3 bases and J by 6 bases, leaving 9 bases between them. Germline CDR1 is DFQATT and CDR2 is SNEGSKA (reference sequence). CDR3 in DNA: TGCAGTGCTAGCCAGGGCGTTCAGCCCCAGCATTTT. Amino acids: CSASQGVQPQHF.

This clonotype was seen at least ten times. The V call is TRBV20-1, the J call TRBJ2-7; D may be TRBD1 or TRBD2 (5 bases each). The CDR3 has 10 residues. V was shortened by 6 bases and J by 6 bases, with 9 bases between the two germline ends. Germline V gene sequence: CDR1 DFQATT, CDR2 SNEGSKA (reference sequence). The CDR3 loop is CSAAGSEQYF. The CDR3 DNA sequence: TGCAGTGCAGCAGGGAGCGAGCAGTACTTC.

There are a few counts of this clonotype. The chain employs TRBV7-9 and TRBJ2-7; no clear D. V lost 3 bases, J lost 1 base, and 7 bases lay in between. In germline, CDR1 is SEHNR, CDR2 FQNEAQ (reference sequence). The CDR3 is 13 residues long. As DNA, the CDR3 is TGTGCCAGCAGCTTGGTCGCTTCCTACGAGCAGTACTTC. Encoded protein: CASSLVASYEQYF.

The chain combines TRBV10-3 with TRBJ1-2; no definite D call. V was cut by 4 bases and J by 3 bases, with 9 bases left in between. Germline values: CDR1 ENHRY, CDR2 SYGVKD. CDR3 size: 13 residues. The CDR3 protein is CAISVDADYGYTF. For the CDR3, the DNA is TGTGCCATCAGTGTCGACGCCGACTATGGCTACACCTTC.

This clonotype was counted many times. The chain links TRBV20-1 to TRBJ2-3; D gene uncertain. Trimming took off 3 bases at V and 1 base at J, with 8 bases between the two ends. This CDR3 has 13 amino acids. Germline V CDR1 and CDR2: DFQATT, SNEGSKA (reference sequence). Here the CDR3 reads CSASRPGTDTQYF. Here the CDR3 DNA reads TGCAGTGCTAGCCGACCTGGCACAGATACGCAGTATTTT.

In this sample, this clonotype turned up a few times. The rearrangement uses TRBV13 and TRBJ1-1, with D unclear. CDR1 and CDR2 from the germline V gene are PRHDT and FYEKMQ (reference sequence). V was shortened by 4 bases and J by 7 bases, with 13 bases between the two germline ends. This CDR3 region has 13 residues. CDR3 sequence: CASSSGMAVEAFF. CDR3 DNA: TGTGCCAGCAGCTCCGGGATGGCAGTTGAAGCTTTCTTT.

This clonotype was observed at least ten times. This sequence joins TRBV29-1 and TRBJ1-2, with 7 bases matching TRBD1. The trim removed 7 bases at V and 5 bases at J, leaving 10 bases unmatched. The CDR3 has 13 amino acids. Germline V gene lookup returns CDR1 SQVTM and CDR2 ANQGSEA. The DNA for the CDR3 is TGCAGCGCCGAAGACAGGGTGAATTATGGCTACACCTTC. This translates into CSAEDRVNYGYTF.

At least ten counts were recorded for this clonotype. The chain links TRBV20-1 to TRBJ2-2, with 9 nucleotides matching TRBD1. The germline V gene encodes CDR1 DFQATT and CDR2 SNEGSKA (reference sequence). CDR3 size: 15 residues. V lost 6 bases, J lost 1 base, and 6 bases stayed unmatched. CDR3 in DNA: TGCAGTGCGCCCCGGGGACAGGGGAACACCGGGGAGCTGTTTTTT. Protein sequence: CSAPRGQGNTGELFF.